A selection of T cell receptor beta chains follows, all from one sample in a study of cytomegalovirus exposure and HLA in healthy donors. Sequencing was performed with immunoSEQ multiplex PCR; in TCRdb, only in-frame clones are kept and a portion is missing. The top ten clones hold roughly 3.9% of a sample with around 94,000 clones, around 66% of them seen once. Sequences were obtained from PBMCs. The source is a man aged 25 to 40 in good health and CMV-seronegative. Each CDR3 is given with its conserved first and last residue. Each record gives: clone size, V gene, D gene, J gene, CDR3 protein, CDR3 DNA. The D gene is left open where the match is weak. Only some rows state a clone size, as once, few, many or a class for expanded clones.

abundance: .
v_gene: TRBV7-8
d_gene: TRBD2
j_gene: TRBJ2-7
CDR3aa: CASSSGLAVYEQYF
CDR3nt: TGTGCCAGCAGCTCGGGACTAGCGGTCTACGAGCAGTACTTC

abundance: .
v_gene: TRBV19
d_gene: .
j_gene: TRBJ2-4
CDR3aa: CASSTQFADNKNIQYF
CDR3nt: TGTGCCAGTAGTACCCAATTCGCGGATAACAAAAACATTCAGTACTTC

abundance: .
v_gene: TRBV19
d_gene: TRBD1
j_gene: TRBJ2-3
CDR3aa: CASEGQGVTDTQYF
CDR3nt: TGTGCCAGTGAGGGACAGGGGGTCACAGATACGCAGTATTTT

abundance: .
v_gene: TRBV7-8
d_gene: .
j_gene: TRBJ1-3
CDR3aa: CASSLADRSNTIYF
CDR3nt: TGTGCCAGCAGCTTAGCTGACAGGTCCAACACCATATATTTT

abundance: .
v_gene: TRBV7-9
d_gene: .
j_gene: TRBJ2-7
CDR3aa: CASSLQGFNYEQYF
CDR3nt: TGTGCCAGCAGCCTTCAGGGATTTAACTACGAGCAGTACTTC

abundance: .
v_gene: TRBV29-1
d_gene: TRBD2
j_gene: TRBJ2-3
CDR3aa: CSVGGLAGGRGTDTQYF
CDR3nt: TGCAGCGTTGGCGGGCTAGCGGGAGGACGTGGGACAGATACGCAGTATTTT

abundance: .
v_gene: TRBV9
d_gene: TRBD1
j_gene: TRBJ2-3
CDR3aa: CASSVEGQGRNTQYF
CDR3nt: TGTGCCAGCAGCGTAGAGGGACAGGGTAGGAATACGCAGTATTTT

abundance: .
v_gene: TRBV6-6
d_gene: TRBD2
j_gene: TRBJ2-3
CDR3aa: CASSFRLAGADTQYF
CDR3nt: TGTGCCAGCAGTTTCAGACTAGCGGGGGCAGATACGCAGTATTTT

abundance: .
v_gene: TRBV19
d_gene: TRBD2
j_gene: TRBJ2-7
CDR3aa: CASSIASGYYEQYF
CDR3nt: TGTGCCAGTAGTATAGCTAGCGGGTACTACGAGCAGTACTTC

abundance: .
v_gene: TRBV7-2
d_gene: .
j_gene: TRBJ1-6
CDR3aa: CASSPGPGFALHF
CDR3nt: TGTGCCAGCAGCCCAGGGCCCGGATTCGCCCTCCACTTT

abundance: .
v_gene: TRBV6-5
d_gene: TRBD2
j_gene: TRBJ2-1
CDR3aa: CASSYSSGSRYEQFF
CDR3nt: TGTGCCAGCAGTTACAGTAGCGGGAGTAGATATGAGCAGTTCTTC

abundance: .
v_gene: TRBV28
d_gene: TRBD1
j_gene: TRBJ2-7
CDR3aa: CASRGQGNYEQYF
CDR3nt: TGTGCCAGCAGAGGACAGGGGAACTACGAGCAGTACTTC

abundance: .
v_gene: TRBV18
d_gene: .
j_gene: TRBJ2-6
CDR3aa: CATTRSLSGANVLTF
CDR3nt: TGTGCCACCACGAGAAGCCTCTCTGGGGCCAACGTCCTGACTTTC

abundance: .
v_gene: TRBV6-1
d_gene: TRBD1
j_gene: TRBJ2-1
CDR3aa: CASSVADRGSNEQFF
CDR3nt: TGTGCCAGCAGTGTTGCGGACAGGGGGAGCAATGAGCAGTTCTTC

abundance: .
v_gene: TRBV9
d_gene: .
j_gene: TRBJ1-2
CDR3aa: CASSVGGDYGYTF
CDR3nt: TGTGCCAGCAGCGTAGGGGGAGACTATGGCTACACCTTC

abundance: few
v_gene: TRBV9
d_gene: TRBD2
j_gene: TRBJ2-3
CDR3aa: CASNSGIGDTQYF
CDR3nt: TGTGCCAGCAATAGCGGGATCGGAGATACGCAGTATTTT

abundance: .
v_gene: TRBV19
d_gene: .
j_gene: TRBJ2-3
CDR3aa: CATRDFTDTQYF
CDR3nt: TGTGCCACCAGGGACTTCACAGATACGCAGTATTTT